Presented here are 8 T cell receptor beta chains from one specimen sequenced in a study of T cell repertoires in cytomegalovirus infection. In TCRdb, the reads were re-called with MiXCR into one record per CDR3 protein. The repertoire has around 800,000 distinct CDR3 sequences, approximately 32% of them found once; the top ten carry around 12%. Their antigens remain unidentified. The source was cultured CD8+ T cells from PBMCs, collected from culture after CMV antigen stimulation. The receptor source for this set is a human donor in good health (CMV status not recorded). Some clones in this sample may be carry-over from other donors' samples.

The chain uses TRBV19 and TRBJ1-2; 7 nucleotides match TRBD1. The CDR3 loop spans 13 amino acids. The germline V gene has CDR1 LNHDA and CDR2 SQIVND (reference sequence). Trimming took 5 bases from V and 6 from J; bases not matched to a gene: 6. CDR3 nucleotide sequence: TGTGCCAGTAGTCTAGGGACAGCGGATGGCTACACCTTC. It is translated as CASSLGTADGYTF.

The chain uses TRBV6-2 or TRBV6-3 and TRBJ1-1; D is undetermined. The V gene lost 2 bases and the J gene lost 3 bases, with 4 bases spanning the gap. Germline CDR1 is MNHEY and CDR2 is SVGEGT. The CDR3 length is 12 residues. CDR3 DNA: TGTGCCAGCAGTTACAGTTACACTGAAGCTTTCTTT. It codes for CASSYSYTEAFF.

This chain connects TRBV4-3 to TRBJ1-2, with TRBD1 matching 8 bases. The CDR3 sequence is 15 residues long. Germline assignment: CDR1 LGHNA and CDR2 YSLEER. With V trimmed by 0 bases and J by 4 bases, 4 bases remained unmatched. The chain's CDR3 is CASSQEADRAYGYTF. The CDR3 bases are TGCGCCAGCAGCCAAGAAGCGGACAGGGCCTATGGCTACACCTTC.

The chain has TRBV19 and TRBJ2-3, with D perhaps matching TRBD1 or TRBD2 (5 bases each). The CDR3 sequence is 16 residues long. The V and J ends lost 5 bases and 2 bases respectively, with 17 bases between them. The germline CDR1 and CDR2 sequences are LNHDA and SQIVND (reference sequence). The CDR3 here is CASSVDRDGITDTQYF. The CDR3 DNA is TGTGCCAGTAGTGTGGACCGGGACGGAATCACAGATACGCAGTATTTT.

This chain links TRBV6-2 or TRBV6-3 with TRBJ2-1; 12 nucleotides line up with TRBD2. The CDR3 spans 15 residues. With V trimmed by 6 bases and J by 8 bases, 8 bases remained unmatched. Germline-derived CDR1 and CDR2 are MNHEY and SVGEGT. CDR3: CASSALAGGRDEQFF. For the CDR3, the DNA is TGTGCCAGCAGCGCTCTAGCGGGGGGGCGAGATGAGCAGTTCTTC.

V is TRBV7-9 and J is TRBJ1-1, with no clear D. V was clipped by 5 bases and J by 7 bases, with 11 bases between them. From germline, CDR1 is SEHNR and CDR2 FQNEAQ (reference sequence). The CDR3 has 12 amino acids. This CDR3 reads CASSQMDHEAFF. CDR3 bases: TGTGCCAGCAGCCAGATGGACCATGAAGCTTTCTTT.

DNA for the CDR3: TGTGCCAGCAGCCCAATCGCACCGGGACTAGCGGGTAATGAGCAGTTCTTC. Translated, it gives CASSPIAPGLAGNEQFF. The V call is TRBV7-9, the J call TRBJ2-1; 12 bases are a match to TRBD2. The V gene's germline CDR1 is SEHNR and CDR2 FQNEAQ (reference sequence). The J segment lost 7 bases and the V segment lost 5 bases, leaving 12 bases of the junction unmatched. This CDR3 spans 17 amino acids.

This chain links TRBV5-1 with TRBJ2-3; the D is unclear. The germline V and J ends were trimmed by 0 bases and 1 base, with 9 bases remaining between them. The germline CDR1 and CDR2 sequences are SGHRS and YFSETQ. This CDR3 is 15 amino acids long. The CDR3 bases are TGCGCCAGCAGCTTGGAAAACGCAGGCACAGATACGCAGTATTTT. Translating it yields CASSLENAGTDTQYF.